This is a list of T cell receptor beta chains from one sample in a study of cytomegalovirus exposure and HLA in healthy donors. Repertoires were generated with immunoSEQ multiplex PCR, while TCRdb's copy carries only in-frame clones and drops some. Altogether roughly 200,000 clones are present, approximately 90% being singletons, with the ten largest covering around 1%. Sequences were obtained from PBMCs. Source of these receptors: a woman in her late teens or twenties in good health and CMV-seronegative. The CDR3 runs from the conserved cysteine through the conserved F or W. The D gene is left open where the match is weak. Not every row has a clone size; where given, it reads once, few, many or a size class.

v_gene: TRBV6-4; abundance: .; d_gene: .; j_gene: TRBJ1-1; CDR3aa: CASSAGTEAFF; CDR3nt: TGTGCCAGCAGTGCGGGGACTGAAGCTTTCTTT
v_gene: TRBV7-2; abundance: .; d_gene: .; j_gene: TRBJ2-7; CDR3aa: CASSLIRGSYEQYF; CDR3nt: TGTGCCAGCAGCCTCATCAGGGGTAGCTACGAGCAGTACTTC
v_gene: TRBV5-6; abundance: .; d_gene: TRBD1; j_gene: TRBJ1-6; CDR3aa: CASSWGQISSPLHF; CDR3nt: TGTGCCAGCAGCTGGGGACAGATTAGTTCACCCCTCCACTTT
v_gene: TRBV10-3; abundance: .; d_gene: TRBD2; j_gene: TRBJ2-5; CDR3aa: CAISESKASGGETQYF; CDR3nt: TGTGCCATCAGTGAGTCGAAGGCTAGCGGAGGGGAGACCCAGTACTTC
v_gene: TRBV9; abundance: .; d_gene: TRBD2; j_gene: TRBJ2-5; CDR3aa: CASSATSVGETQYF; CDR3nt: TGTGCCAGCAGCGCGACTAGCGTAGGAGAGACCCAGTACTTC
v_gene: TRBV10-3; abundance: .; d_gene: .; j_gene: TRBJ2-1; CDR3aa: CAISESNGHTGQFF; CDR3nt: TGTGCCATCAGTGAGTCGAACGGACACACGGGGCAGTTCTTC
v_gene: TRBV10-3; abundance: .; d_gene: .; j_gene: TRBJ1-2; CDR3aa: CAISGTKTNYGYTF; CDR3nt: TGTGCCATCAGCGGGACAAAGACTAACTATGGCTACACCTTC
v_gene: TRBV29-1; abundance: .; d_gene: .; j_gene: TRBJ1-6; CDR3aa: CSVRGSGSNSPLHF; CDR3nt: TGCAGCGTTAGGGGGTCAGGAAGTAATTCACCCCTCCACTTT
v_gene: TRBV19; abundance: .; d_gene: .; j_gene: TRBJ1-1; CDR3aa: CASSDQGPEAFF; CDR3nt: TGTGCCAGTAGTGATCAGGGCCCTGAAGCTTTCTTT
v_gene: TRBV15; abundance: .; d_gene: TRBD1; j_gene: TRBJ1-2; CDR3aa: CATSHRGYGYTF; CDR3nt: TGTGCCACCAGCCACAGGGGCTATGGCTACACCTTC
v_gene: TRBV5-1; abundance: .; d_gene: .; j_gene: TRBJ1-1; CDR3aa: CASSRVTQNTEAFF; CDR3nt: TGCGCCAGCAGCCGTGTGACACAGAACACTGAAGCTTTCTTT
v_gene: TRBV4-2; abundance: few; d_gene: .; j_gene: TRBJ1-5; CDR3aa: CASKPGTFSNQPQHF; CDR3nt: TGTGCCAGCAAACCCGGGACATTTAGCAATCAGCCCCAGCATTTT
v_gene: TRBV4-1; abundance: .; d_gene: TRBD1; j_gene: TRBJ2-7; CDR3aa: CASSFRDRGYEQYF; CDR3nt: TGCGCCAGCAGTTTCCGGGACAGGGGCTACGAGCAGTACTTC